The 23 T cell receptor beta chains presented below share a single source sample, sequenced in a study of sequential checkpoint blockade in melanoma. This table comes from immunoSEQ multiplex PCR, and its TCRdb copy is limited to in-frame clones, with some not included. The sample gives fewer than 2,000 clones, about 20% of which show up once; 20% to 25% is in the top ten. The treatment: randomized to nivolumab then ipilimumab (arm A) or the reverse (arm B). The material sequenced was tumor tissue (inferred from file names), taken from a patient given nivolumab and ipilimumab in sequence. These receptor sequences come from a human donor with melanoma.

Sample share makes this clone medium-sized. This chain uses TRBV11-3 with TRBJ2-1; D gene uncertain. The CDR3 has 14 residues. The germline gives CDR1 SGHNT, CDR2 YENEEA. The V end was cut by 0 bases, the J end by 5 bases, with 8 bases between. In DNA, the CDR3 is TGTGCCAGCAGCTTAGACTTGTCAAACAATGAGCAGTTCTTC. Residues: CASSLDLSNNEQFF.

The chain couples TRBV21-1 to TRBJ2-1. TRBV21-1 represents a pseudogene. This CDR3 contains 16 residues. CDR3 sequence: CASSPRARAYHNEQFF. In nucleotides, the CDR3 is TGTGCCAGCAGCCCTCGAGCTCGGGCTTACCACAATGAGCAGTTCTTC.

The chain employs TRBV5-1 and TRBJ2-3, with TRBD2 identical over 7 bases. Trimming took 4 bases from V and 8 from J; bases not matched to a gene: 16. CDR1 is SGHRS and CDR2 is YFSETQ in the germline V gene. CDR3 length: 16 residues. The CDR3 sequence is CASSQDQRGTPSTQYF. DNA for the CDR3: TGCGCCAGCAGCCAAGACCAGCGGGGCACCCCATCTACGCAGTATTTT.

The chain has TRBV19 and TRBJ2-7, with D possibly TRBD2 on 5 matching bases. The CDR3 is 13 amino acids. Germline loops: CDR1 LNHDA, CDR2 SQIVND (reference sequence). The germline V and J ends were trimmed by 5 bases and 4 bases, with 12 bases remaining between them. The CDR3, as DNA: TGTGCCAGTAGTGCCGGGGATCTGTACGAGCAGTACTTC. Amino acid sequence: CASSAGDLYEQYF.

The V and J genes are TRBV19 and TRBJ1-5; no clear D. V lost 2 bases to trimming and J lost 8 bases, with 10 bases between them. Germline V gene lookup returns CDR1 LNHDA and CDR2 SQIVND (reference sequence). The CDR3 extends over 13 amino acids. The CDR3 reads CASSIFGRKPQHF. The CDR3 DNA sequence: TGTGCCAGTAGTATATTCGGTCGGAAGCCCCAGCATTTT.

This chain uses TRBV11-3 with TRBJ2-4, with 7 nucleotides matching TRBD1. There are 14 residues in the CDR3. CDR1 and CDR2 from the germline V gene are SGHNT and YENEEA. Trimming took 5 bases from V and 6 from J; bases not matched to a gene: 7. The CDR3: CASSRIQGRNIQYF. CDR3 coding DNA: TGTGCCAGCAGCCGAATACAGGGGCGAAACATTCAGTACTTC. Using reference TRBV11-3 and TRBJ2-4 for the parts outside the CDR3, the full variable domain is EAGVVQSPRYKIIEKKQPVAFWCNPISGHNTLYWYLQNLGQGPELLIRYENEEAVDDSQLPKDRFSAERLKGVDSTLKIQPAELGDSAVYLCASSRIQGRNIQYFGAGTRLSVL.

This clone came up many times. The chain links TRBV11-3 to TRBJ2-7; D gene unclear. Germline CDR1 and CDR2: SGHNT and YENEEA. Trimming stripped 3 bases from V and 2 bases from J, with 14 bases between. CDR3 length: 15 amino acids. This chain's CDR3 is CASSLLVDFPYEQYF. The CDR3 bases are TGTGCCAGCAGCTTGTTGGTAGACTTCCCCTACGAGCAGTACTTC.

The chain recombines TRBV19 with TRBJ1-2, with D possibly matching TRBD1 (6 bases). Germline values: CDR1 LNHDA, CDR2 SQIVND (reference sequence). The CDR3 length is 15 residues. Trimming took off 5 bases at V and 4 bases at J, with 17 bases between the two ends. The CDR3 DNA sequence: TGTGCCAGTAGTTCGTACAGGGAGATGGCCTATGGCTACACCTTC. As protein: CASSSYREMAYGYTF.

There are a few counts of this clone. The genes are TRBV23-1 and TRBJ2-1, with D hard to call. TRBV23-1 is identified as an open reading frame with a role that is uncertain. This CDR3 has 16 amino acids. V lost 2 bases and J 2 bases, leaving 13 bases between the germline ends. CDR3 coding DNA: TGCGCCAGCAGTCAAGGTTCCCACCTTCCCTACAATGAGCAGTTCTTC. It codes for CASSQGSHLPYNEQFF.

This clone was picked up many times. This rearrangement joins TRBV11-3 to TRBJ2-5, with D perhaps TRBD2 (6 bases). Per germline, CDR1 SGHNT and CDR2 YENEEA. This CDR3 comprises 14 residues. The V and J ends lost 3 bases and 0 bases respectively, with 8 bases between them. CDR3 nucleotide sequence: TGTGCCAGCAGCTTTTGGGAGGACCAAGAGACCCAGTACTTC. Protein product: CASSFWEDQETQYF.

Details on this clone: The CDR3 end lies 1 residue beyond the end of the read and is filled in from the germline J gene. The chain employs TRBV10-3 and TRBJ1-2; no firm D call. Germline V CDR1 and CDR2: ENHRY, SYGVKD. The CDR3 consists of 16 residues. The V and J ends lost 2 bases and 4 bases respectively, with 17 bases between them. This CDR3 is CAISEGQVGTSYGYTF. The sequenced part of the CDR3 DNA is TGTGCCATCAGTGAGGGGCAGGTCGGTACTTCCTATGGCTACACC.

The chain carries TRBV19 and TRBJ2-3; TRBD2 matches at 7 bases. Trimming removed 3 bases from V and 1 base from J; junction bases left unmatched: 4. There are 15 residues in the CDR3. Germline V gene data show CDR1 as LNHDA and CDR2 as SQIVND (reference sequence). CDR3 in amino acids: CASSMPREGTDTQYF. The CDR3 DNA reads TGTGCCAGTAGTATGCCCCGGGAGGGCACAGATACGCAGTATTTT. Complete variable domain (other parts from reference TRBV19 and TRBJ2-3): DGGITQSPKYLFRKEGQNVTLSCEQNLNHDAMYWYRQDPGQGLRLIYYSQIVNDFQKGDIAEGYSVSREKKESFPLTVTSAQKNPTAFYLCASSMPREGTDTQYFGPGTRLTVL.

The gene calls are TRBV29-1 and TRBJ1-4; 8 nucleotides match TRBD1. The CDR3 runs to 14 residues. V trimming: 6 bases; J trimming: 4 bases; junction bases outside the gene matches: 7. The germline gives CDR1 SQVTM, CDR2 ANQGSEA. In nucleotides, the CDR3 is TGCAGCGTGGCGCAGGGGGCCAGTAATGAAAAACTGTTTTTT. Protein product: CSVAQGASNEKLFF.

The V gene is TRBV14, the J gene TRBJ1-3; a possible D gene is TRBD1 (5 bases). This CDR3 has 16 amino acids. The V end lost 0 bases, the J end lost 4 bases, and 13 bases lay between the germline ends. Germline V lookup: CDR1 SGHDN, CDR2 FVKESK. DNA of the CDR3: TGTGCCAGCAGCCAAGATGTTGGGGGATCGGGAAACACCATATATTTT. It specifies CASSQDVGGSGNTIYF.

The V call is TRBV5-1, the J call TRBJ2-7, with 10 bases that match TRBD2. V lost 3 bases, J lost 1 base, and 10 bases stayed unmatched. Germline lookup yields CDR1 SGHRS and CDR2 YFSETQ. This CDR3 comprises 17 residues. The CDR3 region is CASSSGPLAGKSYEQYF. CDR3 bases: TGCGCCAGCAGCTCCGGCCCACTAGCGGGAAAGTCCTACGAGCAGTACTTC.

CDR3 amino acids: CASTTLDTVNYGYTF. The CDR3 DNA follows: TGTGCCAGCACCACCCTAGACACAGTGAACTATGGCTACACCTTC. The chain uses TRBV28 and TRBJ1-2; D unclear. V was pared by 7 bases and J by 2 bases, with 17 bases between. CDR1 and CDR2 from the germline V gene are MDHEN and SYDVKM. CDR3 length: 15 residues.

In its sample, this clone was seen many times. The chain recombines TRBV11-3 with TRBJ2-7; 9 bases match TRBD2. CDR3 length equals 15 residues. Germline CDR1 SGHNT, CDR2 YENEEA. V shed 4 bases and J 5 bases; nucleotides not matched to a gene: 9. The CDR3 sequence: CASSSPGTSINEQYF. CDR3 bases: TGTGCCAGCAGCTCCCCTGGGACTAGCATCAACGAGCAGTACTTC.

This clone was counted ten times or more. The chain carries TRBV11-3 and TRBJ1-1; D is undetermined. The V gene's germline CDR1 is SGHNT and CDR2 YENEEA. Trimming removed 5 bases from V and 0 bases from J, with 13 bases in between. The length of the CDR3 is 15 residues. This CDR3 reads CASSGVISVNTEAFF. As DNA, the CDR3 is TGTGCCAGCAGCGGTGTTATATCGGTGAACACTGAAGCTTTCTTT.

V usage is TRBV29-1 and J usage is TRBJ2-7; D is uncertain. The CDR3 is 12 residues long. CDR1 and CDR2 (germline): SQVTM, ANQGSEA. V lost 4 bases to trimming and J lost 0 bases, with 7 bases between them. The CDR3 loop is CSVAQSSYEQYF. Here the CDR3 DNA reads TGCAGCGTTGCTCAGTCCTCCTACGAGCAGTACTTC.

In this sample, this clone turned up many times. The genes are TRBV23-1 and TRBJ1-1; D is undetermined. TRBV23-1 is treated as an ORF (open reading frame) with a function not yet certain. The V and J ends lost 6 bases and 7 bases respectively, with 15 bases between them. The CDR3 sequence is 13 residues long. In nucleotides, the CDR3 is TGCGCCAGCAGCTTAGGAGACACCGGTGAAGCTTTCTTT. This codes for CASSLGDTGEAFF.

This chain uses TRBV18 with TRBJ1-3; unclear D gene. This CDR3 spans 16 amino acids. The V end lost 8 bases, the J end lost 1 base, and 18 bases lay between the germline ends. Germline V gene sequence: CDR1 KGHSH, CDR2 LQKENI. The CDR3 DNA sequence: TGTGCCAGCGCGCCCCCCGGACCTTCATCTGGAAACACCATATATTTT. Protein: CASAPPGPSSGNTIYF.

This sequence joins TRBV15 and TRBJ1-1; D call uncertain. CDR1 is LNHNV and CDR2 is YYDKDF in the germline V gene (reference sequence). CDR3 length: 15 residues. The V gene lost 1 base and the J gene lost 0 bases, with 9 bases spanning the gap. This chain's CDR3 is CATSRGGSLNTEAFF. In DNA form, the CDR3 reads TGTGCCACCAGCAGAGGAGGGTCTTTGAACACTGAAGCTTTCTTT.

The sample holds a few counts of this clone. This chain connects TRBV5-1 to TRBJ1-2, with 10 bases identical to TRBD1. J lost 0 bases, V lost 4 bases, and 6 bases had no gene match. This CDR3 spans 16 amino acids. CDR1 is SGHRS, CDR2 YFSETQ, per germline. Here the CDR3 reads CASSVGGTGANYGYTF. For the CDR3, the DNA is TGCGCCAGCAGCGTTGGAGGGACAGGGGCTAACTATGGCTACACCTTC.